This T cell receptor (beta chain) was sequenced for a study of regulatory T cells in long-lasting Graves disease. Findings of the study overall: Persistent Graves' disease cases displayed lower TCR diversity than newly diagnosed ones. Gene preferences differed: TRBV28, TRBJ1-2, TRBJ2-5 in persistent cases.

This clonotype was found many times. The antigen is not known. Time point defined: newly diagnosed GD, antithyroid drugs for less than 3 months. PBMC-extracted RNA yielded the TCR library. Graves' disease diagnosis was established per American Thyroid Association guidelines. CDR3-region Arm-PCR and iRepertoire HTBI primers produced the TCR beta libraries. Via MiXCR, TCRdb re-called the multiplex PCR reads, giving one row per CDR3 protein. Of 560,000 or so distinct CDR3 sequences in the sample, 16% are singletons; the top ten hold 9.5% to 15%. The CDR3 loop spans 14 amino acids. Germline V gene sequence: CDR1 MGHRA, CDR2 YSYEKL. The V gene lost 1 base and the J gene lost 2 bases, with 9 bases spanning the gap. The sample was also linked to a second study, of T cells in Graves' hyperthyroidism and ophthalmopathy. In that study: When the TCR CDR3 underwent first-round RT-PCR, the HTBI primer set was used.

The sequence was obtained from a man aged 18 to 35 with Graves disease. The chain carries TRBV4-1 and TRBJ2-7, with D unresolved. This specimen consisted of peripheral blood mononuclear cells (PBMCs), obtained at new diagnosis, from a patient treated with antithyroid drugs. The CDR3 DNA reads TGCGCCAGCAGCCAAGGTCCAGAGACCTACGAGCAGTACTTC. Translating it yields CASSQGPETYEQYF.